This T cell receptor beta chain was sequenced in a study of blood T cell repertoires in COVID-19. In the study overall: Acute-phase and convalescent COVID-19 samples originated in the United States, Italy and Spain. T cells, B-cell-depleted T cells, or PBMCs supplied cDNA or gDNA.

The CDR3 is 14 amino acids. V was cut by 7 bases and J by 2 bases, with 12 bases left in between. In germline, CDR1 is LGHNT, CDR2 FRNRAP. Libraries were prepared by immunoSEQ multiplex PCR; TCRdb keeps only in-frame clonotypes and omits some of them. The data contain roughly 73,000 clones, roughly 85% of them seen just once; the ten biggest clones take up 1.8%. The sequencing input was peripheral blood. The genes are TRBV12-5 and TRBJ1-5, with D possibly matching TRBD1 (6 bases). This receptor was obtained from a woman aged 55-70 years with acute or convalescent COVID-19. The CDR3 DNA reads TGTGCTAGTGACACAGGGTACGGCAATCAGCCCCAGCATTTT. Translated, it gives CASDTGYGNQPQHF.